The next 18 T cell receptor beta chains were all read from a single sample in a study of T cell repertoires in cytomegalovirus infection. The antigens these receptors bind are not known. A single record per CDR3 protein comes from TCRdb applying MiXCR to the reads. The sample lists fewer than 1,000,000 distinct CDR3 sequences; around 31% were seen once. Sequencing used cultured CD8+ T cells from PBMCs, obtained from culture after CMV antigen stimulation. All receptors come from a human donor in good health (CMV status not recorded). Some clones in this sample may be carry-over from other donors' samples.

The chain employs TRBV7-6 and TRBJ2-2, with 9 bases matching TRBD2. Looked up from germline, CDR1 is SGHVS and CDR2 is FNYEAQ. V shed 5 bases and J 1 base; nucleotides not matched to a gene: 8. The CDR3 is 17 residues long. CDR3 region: CASSPRVAGENTGELFF. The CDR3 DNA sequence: TGTGCCAGCAGCCCCCGGGTAGCGGGGGAGAACACCGGGGAGCTGTTTTTT.

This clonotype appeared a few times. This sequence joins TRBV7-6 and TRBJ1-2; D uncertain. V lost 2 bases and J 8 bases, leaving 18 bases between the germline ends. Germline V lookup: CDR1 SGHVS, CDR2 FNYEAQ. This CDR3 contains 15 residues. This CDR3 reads CASSLTPAVYEGYTF. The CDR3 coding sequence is TGTGCCAGCAGCTTAACGCCGGCCGTCTATGAGGGCTACACCTTC.

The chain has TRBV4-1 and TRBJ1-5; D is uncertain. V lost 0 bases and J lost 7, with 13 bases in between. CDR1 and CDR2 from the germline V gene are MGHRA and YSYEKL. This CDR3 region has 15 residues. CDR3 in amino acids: CASSQDLRSRQPQHF. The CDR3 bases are TGCGCCAGCAGCCAAGACCTTCGGTCCCGACAGCCCCAGCATTTT.

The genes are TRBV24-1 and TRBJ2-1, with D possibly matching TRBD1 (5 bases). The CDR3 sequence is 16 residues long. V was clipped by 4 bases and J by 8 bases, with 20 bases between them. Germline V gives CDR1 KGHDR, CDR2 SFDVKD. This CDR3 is CATSDPNRRWGDEQFF. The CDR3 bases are TGTGCCACCAGTGACCCGAATCGGCGGTGGGGCGATGAGCAGTTCTTC.

This chain's CDR3 is CACRDSSSYEQYF. Here the CDR3 DNA reads TGTGCCTGTCGAGACAGTAGCTCCTACGAGCAGTACTTC. The rearrangement links TRBV7-2 to TRBJ2-7; D possibly corresponds to TRBD1 (5 bases). V lost 11 bases and J 0 bases, leaving 14 bases between the germline ends. CDR3 size: 13 residues. Germline V lookup: CDR1 SGHTA, CDR2 FQGNSA. Together with reference TRBV7-2 and TRBJ2-7, the CDR3 gives the full variable domain: GAGVSQSPSNKVTEKGKDVELRCDPISGHTALYWYRQSLGQGLEFLIYFQGNSAPDKSGLPSDRFSAERTGGSVSTLTIQRTQQEDSAVYLCACRDSSSYEQYFGPGTRLTVT.

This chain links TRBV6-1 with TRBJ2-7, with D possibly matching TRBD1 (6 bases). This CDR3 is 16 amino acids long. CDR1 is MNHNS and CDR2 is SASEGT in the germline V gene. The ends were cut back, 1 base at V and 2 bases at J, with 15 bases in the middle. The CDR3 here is CASSEGGGTTTYEQYF. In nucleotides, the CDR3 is TGTGCCAGCAGTGAAGGAGGTGGGACAACCACCTACGAGCAGTACTTC.

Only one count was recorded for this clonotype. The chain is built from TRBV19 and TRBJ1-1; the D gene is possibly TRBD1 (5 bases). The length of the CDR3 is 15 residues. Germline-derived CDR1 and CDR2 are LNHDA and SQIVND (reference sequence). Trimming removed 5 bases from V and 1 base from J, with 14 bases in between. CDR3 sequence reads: CASSLNYRTNTEAFF. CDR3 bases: TGTGCCAGTAGTTTAAACTACAGGACGAACACTGAAGCTTTCTTT.

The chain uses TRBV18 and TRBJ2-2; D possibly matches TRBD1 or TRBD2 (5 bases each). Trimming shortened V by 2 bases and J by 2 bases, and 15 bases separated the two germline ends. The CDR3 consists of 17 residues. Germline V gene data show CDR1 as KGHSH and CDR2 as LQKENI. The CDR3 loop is CASSPTPEGLNTGELFF. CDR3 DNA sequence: TGTGCCAGCTCACCAACACCCGAGGGGCTCAACACCGGGGAGCTGTTTTTT.

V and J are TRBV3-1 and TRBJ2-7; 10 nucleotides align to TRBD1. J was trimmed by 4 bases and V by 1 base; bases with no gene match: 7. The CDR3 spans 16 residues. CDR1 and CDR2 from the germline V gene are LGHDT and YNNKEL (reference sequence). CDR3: CASSQGGTGEIYEQYV. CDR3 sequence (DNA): TGTGCCAGCAGCCAAGGTGGGACAGGGGAGATATACGAGCAGTACGTC.

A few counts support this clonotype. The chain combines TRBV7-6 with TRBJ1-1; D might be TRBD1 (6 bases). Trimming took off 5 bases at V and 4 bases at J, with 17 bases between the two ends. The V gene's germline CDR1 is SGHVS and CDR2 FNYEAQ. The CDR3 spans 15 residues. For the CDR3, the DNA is TGTGCCAGCAGCCGGAGTGGGGGCCGTGGCACTGAAGCTTTCTTT. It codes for CASSRSGGRGTEAFF.

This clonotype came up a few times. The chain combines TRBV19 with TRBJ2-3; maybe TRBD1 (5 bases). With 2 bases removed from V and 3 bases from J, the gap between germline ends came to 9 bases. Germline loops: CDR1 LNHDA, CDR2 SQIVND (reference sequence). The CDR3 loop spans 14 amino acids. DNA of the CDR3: TGTGCCAGTAGTATACAGGGAAGTACAGATACGCAGTATTTT. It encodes CASSIQGSTDTQYF.

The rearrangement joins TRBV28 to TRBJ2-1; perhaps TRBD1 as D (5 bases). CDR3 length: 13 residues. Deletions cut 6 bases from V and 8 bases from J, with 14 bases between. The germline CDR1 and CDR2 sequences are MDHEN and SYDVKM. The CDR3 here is CASSRQGKDEQFF. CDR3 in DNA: TGTGCCAGCAGCCGCCAGGGAAAGGATGAGCAGTTCTTC.

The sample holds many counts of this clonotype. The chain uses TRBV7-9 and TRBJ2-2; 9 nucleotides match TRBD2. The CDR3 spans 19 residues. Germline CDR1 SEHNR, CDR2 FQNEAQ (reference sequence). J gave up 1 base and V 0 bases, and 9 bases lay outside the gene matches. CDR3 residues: CASSLAGASGAVNTGELFF. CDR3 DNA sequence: TGTGCCAGCAGCTTAGCGGGGGCTAGCGGGGCCGTGAACACCGGGGAGCTGTTTTTT.

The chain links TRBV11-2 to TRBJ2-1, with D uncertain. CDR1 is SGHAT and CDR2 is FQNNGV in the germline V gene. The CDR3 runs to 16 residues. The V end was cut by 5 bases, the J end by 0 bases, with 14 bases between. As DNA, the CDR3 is TGTGCCAGCAGCACTAAAGGTCAGAGCTCCTACAATGAGCAGTTCTTC. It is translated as CASSTKGQSSYNEQFF.

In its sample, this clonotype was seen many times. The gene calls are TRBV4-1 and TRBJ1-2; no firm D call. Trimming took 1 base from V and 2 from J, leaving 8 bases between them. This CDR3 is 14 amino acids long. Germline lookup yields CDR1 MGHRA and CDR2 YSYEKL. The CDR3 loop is CASSQVGTNYGYTF. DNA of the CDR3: TGCGCCAGCAGCCAAGTGGGTACCAACTATGGCTACACCTTC.

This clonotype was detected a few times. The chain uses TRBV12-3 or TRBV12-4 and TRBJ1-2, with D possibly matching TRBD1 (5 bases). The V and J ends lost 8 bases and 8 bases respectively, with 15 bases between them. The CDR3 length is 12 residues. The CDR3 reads CASAGGSIGYTF. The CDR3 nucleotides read TGTGCCAGCGCGGGGGGGTCTATCGGCTACACCTTC.

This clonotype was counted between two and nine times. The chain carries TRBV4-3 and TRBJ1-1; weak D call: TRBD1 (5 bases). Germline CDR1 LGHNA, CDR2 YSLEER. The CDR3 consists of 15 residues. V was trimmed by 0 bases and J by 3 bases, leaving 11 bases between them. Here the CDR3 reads CASSQDSGPDTEAFF. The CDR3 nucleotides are TGCGCCAGCAGCCAAGATTCAGGGCCGGACACTGAAGCTTTCTTT.

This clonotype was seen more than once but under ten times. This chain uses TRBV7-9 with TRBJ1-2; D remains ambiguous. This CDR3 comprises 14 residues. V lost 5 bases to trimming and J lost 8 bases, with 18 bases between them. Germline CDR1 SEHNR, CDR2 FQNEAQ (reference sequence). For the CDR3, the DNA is TGTGCCAGCAGCACCCGGACGGATCCGGCGGGCTACACCTTC. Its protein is CASSTRTDPAGYTF.